These 8 T cell receptor beta chains were all obtained from the same sample, sequenced in a study of CD8 T cells in ankylosing spondylitis. Regarding the study as a whole: Apparently characteristic of ankylosing spondylitis blood was a TCR beta motif (about 8 highly homologous variants).

MiXCR, run by TCRdb on the 5' RACE reads, gives a single entry per CDR3 protein. The repertoire has roughly 440,000 distinct CDR3 sequences, 17% of them found once; the top ten carry approximately 1%. Which antigens these TCRs recognize remains unknown. Sequences were obtained from blood, either unsorted or a sorted T cell fraction (not recorded which). All receptors derive from a male donor with ankylosing spondylitis.

This clonotype was picked up a small number of times. This chain links TRBV21-1 with TRBJ2-2; TRBD1, the table's D call, lacks a check against the DNA. TRBV21-1 counts as a pseudogene. The CDR3 loop spans 14 amino acids. The CDR3 region has the DNA TGTGCCAGCCCCACCCGGGGTCCCACCGGGGAGCTGTTTTTT. Protein: CASPTRGPTGELFF.

The rearrangement uses TRBV20-1 and TRBJ2-1, with 9 bases fitting TRBD2. V trimming: 7 bases; J trimming: 4 bases; junction bases outside the gene matches: 5. Germline V CDR1 and CDR2: DFQATT, SNEGSKA (reference sequence). The length of the CDR3 is 13 residues. CDR3 residues: CSVRTSDYNEQFF. CDR3 in DNA: TGCAGTGTGAGGACTAGCGATTACAATGAGCAGTTCTTC.

The rearrangement links TRBV19 to TRBJ1-4, with D possibly being TRBD1 (6 bases). The V end lost 6 bases, the J end lost 8 bases, and 19 bases lay between the germline ends. CDR3 length: 15 residues. Germline V lookup: CDR1 LNHDA, CDR2 SQIVND (reference sequence). The CDR3 bases are TGTGCCAGTAGACCCTCGGGGGGCGCGACGGAAAAACTGTTTTTT. Translated, it gives CASRPSGGATEKLFF.

This clonotype appeared a few times. The chain employs TRBV11-2 and TRBJ2-6, with D unclear. The CDR3 covers 15 residues. Trimming shortened V by 5 bases and J by 2 bases, and 10 bases separated the two germline ends. The germline V gene has CDR1 SGHAT and CDR2 FQNNGV. The CDR3 bases are TGTGCCAGCAGCGTGGGTGTCCCTGGGGCCAACGTCCTGACTTTC. Its protein product is CASSVGVPGANVLTF.

A few counts support this clonotype. This chain uses TRBV6-2 or TRBV6-3 with TRBJ2-2; the D gene is possibly TRBD1 (6 bases). Trimming removed 2 bases at V and 3 bases at J, with 22 bases between. The CDR3 totals 19 residues. Germline loops: CDR1 MNHEY, CDR2 SVGEGT. CDR3 sequence (DNA): TGTGCCAGCAGTTACCCCCTAGCCCCAGGGGAAAGGGACACCGGGGAGCTGTTTTTT. It translates to CASSYPLAPGERDTGELFF.

This clonotype was observed a handful of times. V is TRBV10-3 and J is TRBJ1-1, with TRBD1 as a possible D gene (5 bases). V was pared by 0 bases and J by 2 bases, with 10 bases between. CDR1 is ENHRY and CDR2 is SYGVKD in the germline V gene. The CDR3 covers 15 residues. CDR3 amino acids: CAISESDSPNTEAFF. The CDR3 region has the DNA TGTGCCATCAGTGAGTCTGACAGCCCAAACACTGAAGCTTTCTTT.

The chain links TRBV6-1 to TRBJ2-7, with TRBD1 as a possible D gene (5 bases). The V gene lost 4 bases and the J gene lost 1 base, with 14 bases spanning the gap. Germline CDR1 reads MNHNS; CDR2 reads SASEGT. The CDR3 contains 15 residues. CDR3 region: CASSGAGYSSYEQYF. CDR3 nucleotide sequence: TGTGCCAGCAGTGGTGCAGGGTACAGTTCCTACGAGCAGTACTTC.

The J gene is TRBJ2-5, the V gene TRBV7-8; 15 bases align to TRBD2. This CDR3 spans 18 amino acids. The V and J ends lost 5 bases and 2 bases, in that order; junction bases with no gene match: 9. Per germline, CDR1 SGHVS and CDR2 FQNEAQ. CDR3 in DNA: TGTGCCAGCAGCACCTCCGGGACTAGCGGGAGGAAACAAGAGACCCAGTACTTC. Translated: CASSTSGTSGRKQETQYF. Full variable domain (rest looked up from reference TRBV7-8 and TRBJ2-5): GAGVSQSPRYKVAKRGQDVALRCDPISGHVSLFWYQQALGQGPEFLTYFQNEAQLDKSGLPSDRFFAERPEGSVSTLKIQRTQQEDSAVYLCASSTSGTSGRKQETQYFGPGTRLLVL.